Given below is one T cell receptor beta chain in context. This sample was taken from a study of blood T cell repertoires in COVID-19. Study information: Spain, Italy and the United States supplied samples that represented acute and convalescent COVID-19. The cDNA or gDNA used as material had been derived from T cells, B-cell-depleted T cells, or PBMCs.

CDR3 size: 14 residues. V lost 5 bases and J lost 4; bases outside the gene matches: 5. Germline assignment: CDR1 MNHEY and CDR2 SVGAGI. As handled by the study authors: Amplification from reference gene primers served as the basis for estimated nucleated cell counts. TCRdb's table, derived via immunoSEQ multiplex PCR, lists solely in-frame clones and lacks some. That table supplies the V and J calls and clone size; D and trimming were determined from the DNA. The data hold approximately 280,000 clones, with about 89% observed a single time. The sequencing input was peripheral blood. The TCR originated in a man in his forties with acute or convalescent COVID-19. This chain connects TRBV6-5 to TRBJ1-1; 9 bases are a match to TRBD1. The CDR3 coding sequence is TGTGCCAGCAGTCGGGACAGGGCGACCACTGAAGCTTTCTTT. It encodes CASSRDRATTEAFF.